Each of the 25 T cell receptor beta chains below was sequenced from the same sample in a study of chemoradiotherapy in HPV16-positive cancers. Assay used: immunoSEQ multiplex PCR; TCRdb lists only in-frame clones, some missing. The profile shows more than 20,000 clones, just under 95% of them singletons. Sequences were derived from blood, sampled from a patient who underwent chemoradiotherapy. These receptors all stem from a human donor with HPV-associated anogenital cancer.

The chain uses TRBV19 and TRBJ2-2; no clear D. Trimming left V 3 bases short and J 5 bases short, with 4 bases between. The V gene's germline CDR1 is LNHDA and CDR2 SQIVND (reference sequence). The CDR3 is made up of 12 amino acids. CDR3 loop: CASSIWTGELFF. The CDR3 nucleotides read TGTGCCAGTAGTATTTGGACCGGGGAGCTGTTTTTT.

This chain uses TRBV6-4 with TRBJ2-2; 9 positions match TRBD2. The junction had 0 bases not matched to a gene; V was cut back by 3 bases and J by 4 bases. CDR3 length: 14 amino acids. The germline V gene encodes CDR1 MRHNA and CDR2 SNTAGT. The CDR3 region has the DNA TGTGCCAGCAGTGAGCGGGGGGGCACCGGGGAGCTGTTTTTT. Translated: CASSERGGTGELFF.

This clone has only one observation. The V and J genes are TRBV7-9 and TRBJ1-6; no firm D call. CDR1 and CDR2 from the germline V gene are SEHNR and FQNEAQ (reference sequence). This CDR3 region has 14 residues. V was trimmed by 1 base and J by 6 bases, leaving 7 bases between them. The CDR3 DNA follows: TGTGCCAGCAGCTTAGGCAGGTCTAATTCACCCCTCCACTTT. This encodes CASSLGRSNSPLHF. Using reference TRBV7-9 and TRBJ1-6 for the parts outside the CDR3, the full variable domain is DTGVSQNPRHKITKRGQNVTFRCDPISEHNRLYWYRQTLGQGPEFLTYFQNEAQLEKSRLLSDRFSAERPKGSFSTLEIQRTEQGDSAMYLCASSLGRSNSPLHFGNGTRLTVT.

The gene calls are TRBV5-1 and TRBJ1-3; a possible D gene is TRBD1 (5 bases). This CDR3 is 17 amino acids long. Germline lookup yields CDR1 SGHRS and CDR2 YFSETQ. V was pared by 1 base and J by 1 base, with 15 bases between. In DNA form, the CDR3 reads TGCGCCAGCAGCTTGTTGGGGGGTGGATCGTCTGGAAACACCATATATTTT. Its protein is CASSLLGGGSSGNTIYF. The complete variable domain, with remaining parts taken from reference TRBV5-1 and TRBJ1-3, reads KAGVTQTPRYLIKTRGQQVTLSCSPISGHRSVSWYQQTPGQGLQFLFEYFSETQRNKGNFPGRFSGRQFSNSRSEMNVSTLELGDSALYLCASSLLGGGSSGNTIYFGEGSWLTVV.

The CDR3 loop reads CASSYGTGGDQPQHF. In DNA, the CDR3 is TGTGCCAGCAGTTACGGGACAGGGGGCGATCAGCCCCAGCATTTT. The chain links TRBV6-5 to TRBJ1-5, with TRBD1 identical over 12 bases. This CDR3 is built from 15 residues. Germline CDR1 is MNHEY and CDR2 is SVGAGI. V gave up 2 bases and J gave up 5 bases; unmatched junction bases: 1.

The chain carries TRBV5-1 and TRBJ1-1; the match to TRBD1 covers 7 bases. The germline CDR1 and CDR2 sequences are SGHRS and YFSETQ. The CDR3 runs 13 residues. The junction had 7 bases not matched to a gene; V was cut back by 4 bases and J by 7 bases. DNA of the CDR3: TGCGCCAGCAGCACAGGACAGGCTGATGAAGCTTTCTTT. It codes for CASSTGQADEAFF.

V gene TRBV4-2 combines with J gene TRBJ1-5; a weak D match, TRBD1 (5 bases). This CDR3 spans 15 amino acids. Trimming stripped 2 bases from V and 2 bases from J, with 10 bases between. Germline V gene lookup returns CDR1 LGHNA and CDR2 YNFKEQ. CDR3 in amino acids: CASSQFKGGNQPQHF. Here the CDR3 DNA reads TGTGCCAGCAGCCAATTTAAAGGGGGCAATCAGCCCCAGCATTTT.

The rearrangement links TRBV28 to TRBJ2-7, with D unresolved. The CDR3 sequence is 14 residues long. Germline V CDR1 and CDR2: MDHEN, SYDVKM. Trimming shortened V by 7 bases and J by 0 bases, and 13 bases separated the two germline ends. The DNA of the CDR3 is TGTGCCAGCACTTTCGTTGGCGGCTCCTACGAGCAGTACTTC. As protein: CASTFVGGSYEQYF.

CDR3 residues: CASSSDRGETQYF. CDR3 nucleotide sequence: TGTGCCAGCAGCTCGGACAGGGGTGAGACCCAGTACTTC. V is TRBV7-3 and J is TRBJ2-5, with 9 bases aligning to TRBD1. This CDR3 has 13 amino acids. Germline lookup yields CDR1 SGHTA and CDR2 FQGTGA. V dropped 4 bases and J dropped 5; count of bases not matched to a gene: 2. Looking up the rest from reference TRBV7-3 and TRBJ2-5 gives the full variable domain: GAGVSQTPSNKVTEKGKYVELRCDPISGHTALYWYRQSLGQGPEFLIYFQGTGAADDSGLPNDRFFAVRPEGSVSTLKIQRTERGDSAVYLCASSSDRGETQYFGPGTRLLVL.

Only one count was recorded for this clone. The CDR3 nucleotides are TGTGCCAGCAGTTTACAAGCGGGTATGGGTGGCTACACCTTC. Translating it yields CASSLQAGMGGYTF. The V and J genes are TRBV27 and TRBJ1-2, with D unresolved. The CDR3 spans 14 residues. Germline assignment: CDR1 MNHEY and CDR2 SMNVEV (reference sequence). Between the trimmed V and J ends, which lost 2 bases and 7 bases, there was a span of 14 bases.

This chain links TRBV11-2 with TRBJ1-1; D is perhaps TRBD1 (5 bases). Germline V CDR1 and CDR2: SGHAT, FQNNGV. V lost 6 bases to trimming and J lost 4 bases, with 18 bases between them. The CDR3 runs 15 residues. CDR3 sequence (DNA): TGTGCCAGCAGTCCCGACGGGGCGGTGGCCACTGAAGCTTTCTTT. This translates into CASSPDGAVATEAFF.

V usage is TRBV7-3 and J usage is TRBJ2-5; D uncertain. This CDR3 is 13 amino acids long. Looked up from germline, CDR1 is SGHTA and CDR2 is FQGTGA. The ends were cut back, 6 bases at V and 2 bases at J, with 10 bases in the middle. The CDR3 loop reads CASRGSPQETQYF. CDR3 bases: TGTGCCAGCAGGGGATCACCGCAAGAGACCCAGTACTTC.

The rearrangement uses TRBV6-1 and TRBJ2-2, with D perhaps TRBD2 (6 bases). The V and J ends lost 7 bases and 3 bases respectively, with 12 bases between them. CDR1 is MNHNS, CDR2 SASEGT, per germline. This CDR3 contains 14 residues. CDR3 amino acids: CASTSGGDTGELFF. The CDR3 DNA sequence: TGTGCCAGCACCAGCGGAGGGGACACCGGGGAGCTGTTTTTT.

The J gene is TRBJ1-5, the V gene TRBV7-9; 8 nucleotides align to TRBD1. Per the germline V gene, CDR1 is SEHNR and CDR2 is FQNEAQ (reference sequence). Germline trimming cut 5 bases from V and 3 bases from J; bases unmatched to any gene: 3. The CDR3 has 14 residues. In DNA form, the CDR3 reads TGTGCCAGCAGCGGGACAGGTTCCAATCAGCCCCAGCATTTT. Translating it yields CASSGTGSNQPQHF.

The rearrangement joins TRBV7-9 to TRBJ1-1, with TRBD1 as a possible D gene (6 bases). The CDR3 is 17 amino acids. CDR1 and CDR2 from the germline V gene are SEHNR and FQNEAQ (reference sequence). V lost 1 base and J 1 base, leaving 16 bases between the germline ends. CDR3 nucleotide sequence: TGTGCCAGCAGCTTAGTAGGGGGTAAAGGGAAGAACACTGAAGCTTTCTTT. Translating it yields CASSLVGGKGKNTEAFF.

This clone has only one observation. J is TRBJ2-7 and V is TRBV7-9, with D hard to call. This CDR3 contains 12 residues. Germline V gene lookup returns CDR1 SEHNR and CDR2 FQNEAQ (reference sequence). V lost 1 base and J 5 bases, leaving 6 bases between the germline ends. The CDR3 DNA reads TGTGCCAGCAGCTTAGTGGTGCACGAGCAGTACTTC. Translation gives CASSLVVHEQYF.

CDR3 nucleotide sequence: TGTGCCACCAGCAGAGATCAGAACGGGCTGCCCTACGAGCAGTACTTC. Translating it yields CATSRDQNGLPYEQYF. V is TRBV15 and J is TRBJ2-7; D gene uncertain. Between the trimmed V and J ends, which lost 0 bases and 2 bases, there was a span of 14 bases. Germline CDR1 reads LNHNV; CDR2 reads YYDKDF (reference sequence). This CDR3 contains 16 residues.

The chain links TRBV18 to TRBJ2-2; 8 bases fit TRBD1. Trimming removed 5 bases from V and 7 bases from J; junction bases left unmatched: 12. CDR1 is KGHSH, CDR2 LQKENI, per germline. This CDR3 is 16 amino acids long. CDR3 nucleotides: TGTGCCAGCTCAGCGGACAGGGTTGCCGCCAACGGGGAGCTGTTTTTT. It yields the protein CASSADRVAANGELFF.

The genes are TRBV9 and TRBJ2-2; TRBD2 aligns across 7 bases. The CDR3 contains 15 residues. CDR1 SGDLS and CDR2 YYNGEE come from the germline V gene. Losses at the gene ends were 4 bases for V and 0 bases for J; bases not matched to a gene: 3. CDR3 residues: CASSLGLSNTGELFF. CDR3 nucleotide sequence: TGTGCCAGCAGCTTGGGACTATCGAACACCGGGGAGCTGTTTTTT.

V and J are TRBV7-9 and TRBJ1-2, with D tentatively TRBD1 (5 bases). CDR1 is SEHNR, CDR2 FQNEAQ, per germline (reference sequence). V dropped 5 bases and J dropped 4 bases, with 8 bases sitting between them. The CDR3 consists of 12 residues. Here the CDR3 reads CASSVQVYGYTF. In DNA form, the CDR3 reads TGTGCCAGCAGCGTACAGGTCTATGGCTACACCTTC.

V is TRBV4-3 and J is TRBJ2-3, with 8 bases aligning to TRBD2. V trimming: 2 bases; J trimming: 4 bases; junction bases outside the gene matches: 11. The CDR3 covers 17 residues. Germline values: CDR1 LGHNA, CDR2 YSLEER. This chain's CDR3 is CASSQSNGGGEPDTQYF. For the CDR3, the DNA is TGCGCCAGCAGCCAATCGAACGGGGGGGGAGAGCCAGATACGCAGTATTTT.

The chain carries TRBV18 and TRBJ1-2; TRBD1 agrees at 8 bases. Looked up from germline, CDR1 is KGHSH and CDR2 is LQKENI. There are 12 residues in the CDR3. The ends lost 3 bases at V and 9 bases at J; junction bases unmatched: 3. The CDR3 loop reads CASSPDRASYTF. CDR3 in DNA: TGTGCCAGCTCACCGGACAGGGCAAGCTACACCTTC.

The chain combines TRBV6-1 with TRBJ1-4; the match to TRBD1 covers 7 bases. After removal of 7 bases from V and 7 bases from J, the junction contained 6 bases not matched to a gene. CDR1 MNHNS and CDR2 SASEGT come from the germline V gene. The length of the CDR3 is 13 residues. In DNA form, the CDR3 reads TGTGCCAGCACCCCCAACAGGGGTGAAAAACTGTTTTTT. It translates to CASTPNRGEKLFF.

The chain uses TRBV29-1 and TRBJ2-7; tentatively, D is TRBD1 or TRBD2 (5 bases each). V lost 5 bases and J lost 4, with 18 bases in between. Per germline, CDR1 SQVTM and CDR2 ANQGSEA. The CDR3 is made up of 14 amino acids. The DNA for the CDR3 is TGCAGCGTTTCCGGGACCCAGACATTATACGAGCAGTACTTC. Translation gives CSVSGTQTLYEQYF.

J is TRBJ2-5 and V is TRBV11-3, with 7 nucleotides matching TRBD1. The DNA end is more similar to TRBJ2-7, so the J call may be wrong. The CDR3 spans 13 residues. Per germline, CDR1 SGHNT and CDR2 YENEEA. The CDR3 DNA follows: TGTGCCAGCAGCTTAGGAGGGGGCAACGAGCAGTACTTC. It is translated as CASSLGGGNEQYF.